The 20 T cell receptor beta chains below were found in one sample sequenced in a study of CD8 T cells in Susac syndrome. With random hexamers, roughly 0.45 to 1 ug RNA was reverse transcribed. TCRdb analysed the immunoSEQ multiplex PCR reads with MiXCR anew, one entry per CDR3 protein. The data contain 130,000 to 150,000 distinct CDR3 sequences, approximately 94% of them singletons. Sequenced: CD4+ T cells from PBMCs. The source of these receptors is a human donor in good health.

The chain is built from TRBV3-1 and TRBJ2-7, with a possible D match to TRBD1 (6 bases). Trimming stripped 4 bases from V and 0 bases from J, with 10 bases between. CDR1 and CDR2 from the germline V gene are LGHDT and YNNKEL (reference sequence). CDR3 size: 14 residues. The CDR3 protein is CASSLLTGSYEQYF. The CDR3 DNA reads TGTGCCAGCAGCCTCTTGACAGGCTCCTACGAGCAGTACTTC.

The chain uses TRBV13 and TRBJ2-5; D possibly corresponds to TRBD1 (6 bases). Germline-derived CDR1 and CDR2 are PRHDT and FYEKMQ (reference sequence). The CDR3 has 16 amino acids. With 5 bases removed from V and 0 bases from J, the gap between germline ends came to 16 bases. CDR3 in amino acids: CASSPRLRGYQETQYF. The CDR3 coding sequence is TGTGCCAGCAGCCCACGCTTGAGGGGGTACCAAGAGACCCAGTACTTC.

CDR3 nucleotides: TGCGCCAGCATGACAGAGAACTACGAGCAGTACTTC. Protein product: CASMTENYEQYF. The V gene is TRBV5-1, the J gene TRBJ2-7, with D possibly matching TRBD1 (5 bases). The germline CDR1 and CDR2 sequences are SGHRS and YFSETQ. The CDR3 extends over 12 amino acids. Between the trimmed V and J ends, which lost 6 bases and 3 bases, there was a span of 10 bases.

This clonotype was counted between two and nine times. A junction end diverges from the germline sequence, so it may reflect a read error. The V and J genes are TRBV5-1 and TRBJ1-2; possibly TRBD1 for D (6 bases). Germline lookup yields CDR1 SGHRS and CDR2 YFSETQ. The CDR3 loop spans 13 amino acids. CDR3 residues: CASSPDRNYGYTF. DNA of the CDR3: TGTGCCAGCTCACCGGACAGAAACTATGGCTACACCTTC.

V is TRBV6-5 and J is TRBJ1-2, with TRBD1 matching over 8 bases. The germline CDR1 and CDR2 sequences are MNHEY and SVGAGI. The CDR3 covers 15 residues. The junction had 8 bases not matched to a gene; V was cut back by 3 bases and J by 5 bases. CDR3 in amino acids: CASSYSDRGGYGYTF. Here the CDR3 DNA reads TGTGCCAGCAGTTATTCAGACAGGGGCGGGTATGGCTACACCTTC.

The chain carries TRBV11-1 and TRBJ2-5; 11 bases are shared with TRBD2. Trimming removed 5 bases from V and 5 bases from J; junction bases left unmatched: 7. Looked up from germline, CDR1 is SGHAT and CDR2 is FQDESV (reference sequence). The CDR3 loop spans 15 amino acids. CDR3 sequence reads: CASSRTSGSRETQYF. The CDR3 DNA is TGTGCCAGCAGCCGTACTAGCGGGAGCAGGGAGACCCAGTACTTC.

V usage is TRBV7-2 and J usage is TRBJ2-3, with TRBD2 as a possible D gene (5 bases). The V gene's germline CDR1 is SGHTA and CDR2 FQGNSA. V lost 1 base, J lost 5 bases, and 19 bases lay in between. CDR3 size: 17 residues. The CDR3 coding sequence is TGTGCCAGCAGCTTAGGAGGGCGGGCTAGTATGAGAGATACGCAGTATTTT. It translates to CASSLGGRASMRDTQYF.

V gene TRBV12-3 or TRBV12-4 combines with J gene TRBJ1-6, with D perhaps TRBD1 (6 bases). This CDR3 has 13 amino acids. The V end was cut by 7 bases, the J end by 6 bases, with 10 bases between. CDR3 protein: CASTGRGNSPLHF. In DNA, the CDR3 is TGTGCCAGCACGGGCAGGGGTAATTCACCCCTCCACTTT.

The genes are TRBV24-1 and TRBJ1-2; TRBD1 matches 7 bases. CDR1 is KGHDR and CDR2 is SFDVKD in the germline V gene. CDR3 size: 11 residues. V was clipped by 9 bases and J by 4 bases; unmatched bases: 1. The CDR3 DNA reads TGTGCCACCGGGACAGCCTATGGCTACACCTTC. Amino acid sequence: CATGTAYGYTF.

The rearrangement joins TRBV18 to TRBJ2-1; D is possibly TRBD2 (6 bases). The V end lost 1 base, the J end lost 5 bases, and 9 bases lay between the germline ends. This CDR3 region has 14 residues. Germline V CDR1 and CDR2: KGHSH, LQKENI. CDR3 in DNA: TGTGCCAGCTCACCACTTGGGGGGAACAATGAGCAGTTCTTC. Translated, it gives CASSPLGGNNEQFF.

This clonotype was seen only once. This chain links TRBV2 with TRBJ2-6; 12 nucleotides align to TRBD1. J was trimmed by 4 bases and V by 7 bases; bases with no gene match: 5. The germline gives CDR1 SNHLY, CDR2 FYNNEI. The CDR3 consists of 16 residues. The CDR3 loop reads CASTRDRGQGANVLTF. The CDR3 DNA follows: TGTGCCAGCACCAGGGACAGGGGGCAAGGGGCCAACGTCCTGACTTTC. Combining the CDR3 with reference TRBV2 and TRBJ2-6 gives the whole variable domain EPEVTQTPSHQVTQMGQEVILRCVPISNHLYFYWYRQILGQKVEFLVSFYNNEISEKSEIFDDQFSVERPDGSNFTLKIRSTKLEDSAMYFCASTRDRGQGANVLTFGAGSRLTVL.

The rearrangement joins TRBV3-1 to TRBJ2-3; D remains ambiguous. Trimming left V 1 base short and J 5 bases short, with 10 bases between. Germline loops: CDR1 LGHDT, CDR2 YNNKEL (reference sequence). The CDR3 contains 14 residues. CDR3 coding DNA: TGTGCCAGCAGCCAAGTTAATGTGGAAGATACGCAGTATTTT. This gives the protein CASSQVNVEDTQYF.

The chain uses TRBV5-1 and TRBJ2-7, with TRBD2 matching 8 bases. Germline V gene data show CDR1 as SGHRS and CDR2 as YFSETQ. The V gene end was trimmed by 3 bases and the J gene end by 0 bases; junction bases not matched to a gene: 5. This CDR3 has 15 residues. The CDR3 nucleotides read TGCGCCAGCAGCTGGACTAGCTCTCTCTCCTACGAGCAGTACTTC. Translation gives CASSWTSSLSYEQYF.

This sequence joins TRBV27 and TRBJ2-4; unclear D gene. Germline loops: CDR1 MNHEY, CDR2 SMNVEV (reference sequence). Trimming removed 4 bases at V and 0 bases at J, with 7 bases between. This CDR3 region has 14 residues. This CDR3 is CASSSTVAKNIQYF. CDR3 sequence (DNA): TGTGCCAGCAGTTCTACGGTAGCCAAAAACATTCAGTACTTC.

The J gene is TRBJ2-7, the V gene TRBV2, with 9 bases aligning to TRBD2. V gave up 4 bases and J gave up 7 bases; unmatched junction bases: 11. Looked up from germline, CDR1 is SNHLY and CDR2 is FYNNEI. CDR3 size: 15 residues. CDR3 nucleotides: TGTGCCAGCAGTGGCATTGCTAGCGGGATCTCGGAGCAGTACTTC. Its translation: CASSGIASGISEQYF.

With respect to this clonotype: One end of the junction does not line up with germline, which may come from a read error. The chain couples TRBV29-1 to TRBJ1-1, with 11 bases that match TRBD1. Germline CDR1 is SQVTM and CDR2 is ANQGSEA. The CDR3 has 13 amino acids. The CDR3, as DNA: TGCAGCGCCTTGGACAGGGGGCGGACTGAAACTTTCTTT. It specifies CSALDRGRTETFF.

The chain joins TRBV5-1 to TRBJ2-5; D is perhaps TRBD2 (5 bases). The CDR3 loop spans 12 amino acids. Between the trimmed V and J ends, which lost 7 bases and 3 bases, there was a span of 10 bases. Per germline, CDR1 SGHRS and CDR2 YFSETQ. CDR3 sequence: CASGRHEETQYF. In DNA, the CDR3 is TGCGCCAGCGGGAGACACGAAGAGACCCAGTACTTC. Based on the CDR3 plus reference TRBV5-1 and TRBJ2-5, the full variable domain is KAGVTQTPRYLIKTRGQQVTLSCSPISGHRSVSWYQQTPGQGLQFLFEYFSETQRNKGNFPGRFSGRQFSNSRSEMNVSTLELGDSALYLCASGRHEETQYFGPGTRLLVL.

The CDR3 region is CATSTPGQGRADTQYF. CDR3 in DNA: TGTGCCACCAGCACGCCGGGACAGGGAAGGGCAGATACGCAGTATTTT. This chain links TRBV15 with TRBJ2-3, with 9 bases that match TRBD1. In germline, CDR1 is LNHNV, CDR2 YYDKDF (reference sequence). Germline trimming cut 4 bases from V and 4 bases from J; bases unmatched to any gene: 9. The CDR3 runs 16 residues.

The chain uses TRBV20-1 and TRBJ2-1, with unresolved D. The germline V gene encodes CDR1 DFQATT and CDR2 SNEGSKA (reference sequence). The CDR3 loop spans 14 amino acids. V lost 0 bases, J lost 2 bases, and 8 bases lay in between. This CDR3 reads CSARDPRTYNEQFF. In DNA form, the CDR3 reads TGCAGTGCTAGAGACCCCAGGACCTACAATGAGCAGTTCTTC.

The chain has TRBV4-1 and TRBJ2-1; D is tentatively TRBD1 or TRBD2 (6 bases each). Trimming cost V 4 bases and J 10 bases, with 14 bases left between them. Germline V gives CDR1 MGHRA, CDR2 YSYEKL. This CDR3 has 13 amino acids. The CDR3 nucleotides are TGCGCCAGCAGCCGAGCAGGGGCGGGGGAGCAGTTCTTC. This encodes CASSRAGAGEQFF.